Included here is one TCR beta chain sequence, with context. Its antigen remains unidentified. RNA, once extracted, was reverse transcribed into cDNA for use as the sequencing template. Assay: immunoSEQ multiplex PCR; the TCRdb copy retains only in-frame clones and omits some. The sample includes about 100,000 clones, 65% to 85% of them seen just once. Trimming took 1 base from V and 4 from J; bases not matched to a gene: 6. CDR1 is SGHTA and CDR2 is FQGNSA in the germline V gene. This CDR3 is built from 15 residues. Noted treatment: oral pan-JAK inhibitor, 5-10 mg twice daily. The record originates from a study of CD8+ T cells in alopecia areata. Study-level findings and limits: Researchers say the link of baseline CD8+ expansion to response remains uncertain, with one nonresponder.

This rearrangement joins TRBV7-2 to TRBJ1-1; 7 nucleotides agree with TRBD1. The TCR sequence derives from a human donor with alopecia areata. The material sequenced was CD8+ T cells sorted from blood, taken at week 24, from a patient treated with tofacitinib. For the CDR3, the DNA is TGTGCCAGCAGCTTAGGGGGCAGGGGGGGCACTGAAGCTTTCTTT. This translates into CASSLGGRGGTEAFF.